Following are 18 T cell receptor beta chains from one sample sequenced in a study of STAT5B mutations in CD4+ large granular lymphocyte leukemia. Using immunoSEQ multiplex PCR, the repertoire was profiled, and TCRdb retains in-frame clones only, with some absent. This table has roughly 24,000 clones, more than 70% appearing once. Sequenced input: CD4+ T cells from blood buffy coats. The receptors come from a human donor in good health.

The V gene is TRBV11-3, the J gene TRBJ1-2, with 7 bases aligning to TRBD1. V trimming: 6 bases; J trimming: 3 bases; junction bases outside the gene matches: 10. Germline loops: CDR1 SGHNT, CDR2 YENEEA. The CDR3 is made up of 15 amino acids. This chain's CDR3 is CASSYLGGVDYGYTF. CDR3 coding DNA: TGTGCCAGCAGTTACTTAGGGGGCGTTGACTATGGCTACACCTTC.

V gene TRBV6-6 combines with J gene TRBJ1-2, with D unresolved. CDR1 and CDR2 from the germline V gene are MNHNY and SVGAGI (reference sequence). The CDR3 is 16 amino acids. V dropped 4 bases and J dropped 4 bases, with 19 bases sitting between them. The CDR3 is CASSSTEGFPGYGYTF. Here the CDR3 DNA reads TGTGCCAGCAGTTCAACCGAAGGGTTCCCGGGCTATGGCTACACCTTC.

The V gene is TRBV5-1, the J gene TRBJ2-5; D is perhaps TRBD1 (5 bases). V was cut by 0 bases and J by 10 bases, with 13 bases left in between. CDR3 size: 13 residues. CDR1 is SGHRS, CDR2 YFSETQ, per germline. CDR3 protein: CASSLVGQGFQYF. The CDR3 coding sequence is TGCGCCAGCAGCTTGGTGGGCCAGGGCTTCCAGTACTTC.

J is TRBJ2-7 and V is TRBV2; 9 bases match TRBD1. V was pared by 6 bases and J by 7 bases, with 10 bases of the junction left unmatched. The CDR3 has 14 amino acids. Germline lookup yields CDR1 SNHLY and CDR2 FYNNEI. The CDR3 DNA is TGTGCCAGCAGAGGACAGGGGCGGGCAGAAGAGCAGTACTTC. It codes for CASRGQGRAEEQYF.

CDR3 in DNA: TGTGCCAGCTCACCACTGGGGGGTACAGGAAACACCATATATTTT. Its translation is CASSPLGGTGNTIYF. The chain is built from TRBV18 and TRBJ1-3; TRBD1 might be the D (5 bases). Trimming stripped 1 base from V and 4 bases from J, with 11 bases between. The CDR3 contains 15 residues. From germline, CDR1 is KGHSH and CDR2 LQKENI.

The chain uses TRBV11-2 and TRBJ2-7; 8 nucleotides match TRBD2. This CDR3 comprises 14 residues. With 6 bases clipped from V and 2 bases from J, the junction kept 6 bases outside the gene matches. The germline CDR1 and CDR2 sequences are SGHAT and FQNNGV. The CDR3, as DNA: TGTGCCAGCAGACAACCGGGACTAGCCTACGAGCAGTACTTC. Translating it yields CASRQPGLAYEQYF.

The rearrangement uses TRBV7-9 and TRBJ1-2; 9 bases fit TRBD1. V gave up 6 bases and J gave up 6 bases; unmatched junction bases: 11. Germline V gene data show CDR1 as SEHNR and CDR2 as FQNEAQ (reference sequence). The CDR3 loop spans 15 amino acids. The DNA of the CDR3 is TGTGCCAGCAGGAGGGCGGGACAGGGAGGAAATGGCTACACCTTC. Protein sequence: CASRRAGQGGNGYTF.

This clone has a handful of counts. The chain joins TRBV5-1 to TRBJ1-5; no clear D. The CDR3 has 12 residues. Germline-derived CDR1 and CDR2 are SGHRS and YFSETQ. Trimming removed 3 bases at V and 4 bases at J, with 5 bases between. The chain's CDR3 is CASSSKNQPQHF. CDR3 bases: TGCGCCAGCAGCTCTAAAAATCAGCCCCAGCATTTT.

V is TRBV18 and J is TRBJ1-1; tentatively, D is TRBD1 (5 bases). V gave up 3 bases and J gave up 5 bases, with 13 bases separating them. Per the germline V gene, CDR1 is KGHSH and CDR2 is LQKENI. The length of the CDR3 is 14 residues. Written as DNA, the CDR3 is TGTGCCAGCTCACCCCCCGGCAGGGAGACTGAAGCTTTCTTT. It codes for CASSPPGRETEAFF.

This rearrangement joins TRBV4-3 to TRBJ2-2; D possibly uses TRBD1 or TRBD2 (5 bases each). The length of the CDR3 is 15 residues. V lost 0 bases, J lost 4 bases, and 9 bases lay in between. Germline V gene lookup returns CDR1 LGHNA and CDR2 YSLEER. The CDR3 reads CASSQDWGTTGELFF. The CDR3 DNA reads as TGCGCCAGCAGCCAAGATTGGGGGACCACCGGGGAGCTGTTTTTT.

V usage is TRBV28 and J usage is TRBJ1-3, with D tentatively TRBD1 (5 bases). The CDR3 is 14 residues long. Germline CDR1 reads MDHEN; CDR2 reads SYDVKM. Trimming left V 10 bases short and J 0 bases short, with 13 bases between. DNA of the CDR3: TGTGCCACGGGACGGCTTCTCTCTGGAAACACCATATATTTT. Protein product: CATGRLLSGNTIYF.

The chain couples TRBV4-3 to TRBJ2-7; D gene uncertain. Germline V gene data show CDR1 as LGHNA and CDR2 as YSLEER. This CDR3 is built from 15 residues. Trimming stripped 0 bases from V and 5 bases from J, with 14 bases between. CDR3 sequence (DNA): TGCGCCAGCAGCCAAGATTTTGGCAGGTCCGACGAGCAGTACTTC. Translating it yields CASSQDFGRSDEQYF.

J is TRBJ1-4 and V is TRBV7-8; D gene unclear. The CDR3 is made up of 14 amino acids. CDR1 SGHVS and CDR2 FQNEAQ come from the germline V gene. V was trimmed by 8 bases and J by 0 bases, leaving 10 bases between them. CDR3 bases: TGTGCCAGCGGCCGGAGGGCAACTAATGAAAAACTGTTTTTT. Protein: CASGRRATNEKLFF.

The CDR3 DNA reads as TGTGCCAGCAGCTCATACTTAGCGAGACAAGAGACCCAGTACTTC. It specifies CASSSYLARQETQYF. The gene calls are TRBV7-6 and TRBJ2-5, with D possibly being TRBD2 (5 bases). The CDR3 covers 15 residues. Germline V lookup: CDR1 SGHVS, CDR2 FNYEAQ. Deletions cut 4 bases from V and 2 bases from J, with 14 bases between.

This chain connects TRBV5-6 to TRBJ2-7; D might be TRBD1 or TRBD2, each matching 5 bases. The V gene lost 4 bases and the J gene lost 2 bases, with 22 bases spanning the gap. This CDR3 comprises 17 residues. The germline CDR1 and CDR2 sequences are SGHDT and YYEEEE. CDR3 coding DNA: TGTGCCAGCAGCGGGGGTAGGGTAGCAGGTCTTGCCTACGAGCAGTACTTC. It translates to CASSGGRVAGLAYEQYF.

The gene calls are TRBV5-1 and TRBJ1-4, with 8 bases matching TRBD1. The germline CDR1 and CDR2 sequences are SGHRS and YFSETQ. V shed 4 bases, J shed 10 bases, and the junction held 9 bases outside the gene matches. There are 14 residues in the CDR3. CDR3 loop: CASSTRDRGGKLFF. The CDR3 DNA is TGCGCCAGCAGCACACGCGACAGGGGAGGAAAACTGTTTTTT.

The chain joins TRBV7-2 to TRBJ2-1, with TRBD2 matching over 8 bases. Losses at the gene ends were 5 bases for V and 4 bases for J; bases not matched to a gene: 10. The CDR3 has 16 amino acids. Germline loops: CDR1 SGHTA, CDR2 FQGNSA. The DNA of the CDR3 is TGTGCCAGCAGCCCCCGGGGGGGGTCCGATTACAATGAGCAGTTCTTC. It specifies CASSPRGGSDYNEQFF.

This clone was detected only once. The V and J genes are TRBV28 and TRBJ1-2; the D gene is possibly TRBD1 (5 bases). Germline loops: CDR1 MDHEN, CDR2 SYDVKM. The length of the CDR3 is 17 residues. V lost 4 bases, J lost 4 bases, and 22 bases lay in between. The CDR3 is CASSSIRWGDRLYGYTF. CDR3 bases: TGTGCCAGCAGTTCGATTCGGTGGGGGGACCGCCTCTATGGCTACACCTTC.